This TCR beta chain was found in a study of T cell repertoires in cytomegalovirus infection. Study details: Both a matching HLA type and CMV infection were indicated by public TCR beta signatures. Study-wide points: Within the response measured ex vivo, HLA-C-restricted CMV-specific TCR beta clonotypes were dominant.

Trimming pared 1 base from V and 9 bases from J, leaving 9 bases between. The CDR3 sequence is 12 residues long. This clonotype was detected ten times or more. Its antigen remains unknown. TCRdb recomputed calls from the reads with MiXCR, one row per CDR3 protein. This table holds approximately 320,000 distinct CDR3 sequences, around 9.5% found once. The chain combines TRBV12-3 or TRBV12-4 with TRBJ1-2; D unresolved. The material sequenced was PBMCs. This clonotype originated in a human donor in good health (CMV status not recorded). Some clones in this sample may be carry-over from other donors' samples. CDR3 sequence: CASSLGEWSYTF. In DNA form, the CDR3 reads TGTGCCAGCAGTTTAGGAGAGTGGAGCTACACCTTC.